The clone carrying this T cell receptor beta chain was seen only once. These data come from a study of cytomegalovirus exposure and HLA in healthy donors. Use of 60 Vbeta and 13 Jbeta primers characterized the PCR. The data were produced by immunoSEQ multiplex PCR, yet TCRdb's version contains in-frame clones alone and is incomplete. Of some 130,000 clones listed, around 73% are singletons. Between the trimmed V and J ends, which lost 0 bases and 6 bases, there was a span of 16 bases. There are 15 residues in the CDR3. The germline V gene has CDR1 SGHNT and CDR2 YYREEE (reference sequence). This rearrangement joins TRBV5-4 to TRBJ2-7; tentatively, D is TRBD1 (6 bases). The specimen sequenced was PBMCs. This sequence was found in a female donor in good health and CMV-seronegative. CDR3 loop: CASSLGQATSLEQYF. DNA of the CDR3: TGTGCCAGCAGCTTGGGACAGGCCACCTCCCTCGAGCAGTACTTC.